One and the same sample provided the 27 T cell receptor beta chains below, sequenced in a study of blood T cell repertoires in COVID-19 (dated by TCRdb to about 2020). The library was made by the immunoSEQ multiplex PCR assay. The table was pulled from immuneACCESS by TCRdb, which kept in-frame rearrangements only. Such tables lose some clones; where checked, under half of the loss comes from unresolved V genes, and the rest has no known cause. The sample table records 200,000 to 300,000 clones; around 87% of these occur just once. The biggest ten clones account for approximately 7.5% of the sample. The sequencing sample was made of peripheral blood. All receptors come from a man in his 60s who had recovered from COVID-19.

The chain recombines TRBV6-1 with TRBJ1-1; a weak D match, TRBD1 (5 bases). The germline gives CDR1 MNHNS, CDR2 SASEGT. The germline V and J ends were trimmed by 4 bases and 1 base, with 22 bases remaining between them. CDR3 size: 18 residues. For the CDR3, the DNA is TGTGCCAGCAGTGGGCATAGGGTAGGGGCGTCCGGGAACACTGAAGCTTTCTTT. Encoded protein: CASSGHRVGASGNTEAFF.

V and J are TRBV7-9 and TRBJ2-7; D gene uncertain. The V end was cut by 5 bases, the J end by 2 bases, with 19 bases between. The CDR3 length is 16 residues. The germline CDR1 and CDR2 sequences are SEHNR and FQNEAQ (reference sequence). CDR3 in DNA: TGTGCCAGCAGCCCCCAACAGTCCTCGTTCACCTACGAGCAGTACTTC. Translated, it gives CASSPQQSSFTYEQYF.

The chain carries TRBV18 and TRBJ2-1, with D perhaps TRBD1 (6 bases). Germline assignment: CDR1 KGHSH and CDR2 LQKENI. This CDR3 spans 18 amino acids. The V and J ends lost 0 bases and 9 bases respectively, with 24 bases between them. CDR3 sequence: CASSPPPYIRQGHGEQFF. CDR3 nucleotides: TGTGCCAGCTCACCACCACCGTACATAAGGCAGGGACATGGTGAGCAGTTCTTC.

V gene TRBV9 combines with J gene TRBJ1-1; no reliable D call. Trimming took 3 bases from V and 3 from J, leaving 12 bases between them. CDR1 and CDR2 from the germline V gene are SGDLS and YYNGEE. The CDR3 is 14 amino acids. The CDR3 protein is CASSAPPRDTEAFF. CDR3 DNA sequence: TGTGCCAGCAGCGCCCCCCCGAGGGACACTGAAGCTTTCTTT.

The CDR3 coding sequence is TGTGCCACCAGTGATGGGGGACAGGGCTCCTACGAGCAGTACTTC. It yields the protein CATSDGGQGSYEQYF. The chain combines TRBV24-1 with TRBJ2-7; 9 nucleotides align to TRBD1. The CDR3 sequence is 15 residues long. V gave up 3 bases and J gave up 0 bases; unmatched junction bases: 2. In germline, CDR1 is KGHDR, CDR2 SFDVKD.

The rearrangement joins TRBV5-1 to TRBJ2-5; tentative D call: TRBD1 (5 bases). Trimming cost V 0 bases and J 4 bases, with 10 bases left between them. The CDR3 runs 14 residues. Germline lookup yields CDR1 SGHRS and CDR2 YFSETQ. CDR3 DNA sequence: TGCGCCAGCAGCTTGGCTTTTCAGGGAGAGACCCAGTACTTC. Protein: CASSLAFQGETQYF.

The rearrangement uses TRBV2 and TRBJ2-7, with TRBD1 as a possible D gene (5 bases). Deletions cut 7 bases from V and 3 bases from J, with 13 bases between. Germline assignment: CDR1 SNHLY and CDR2 FYNNEI. This CDR3 is 13 amino acids long. Here the CDR3 DNA reads TGTGCCAGCATTATATCAGGGTTCTACGAGCAGTACGTC. This translates into CASIISGFYEQYV.

V gene TRBV7-7 combines with J gene TRBJ2-7, with TRBD1 matching over 8 bases. This CDR3 is built from 14 residues. Germline-derived CDR1 and CDR2 are SSHAT and FNYEAQ (reference sequence). Losses at the gene ends were 8 bases for V and 7 bases for J; bases not matched to a gene: 13. DNA of the CDR3: TGTGCCAGCGCTCCCGGGCAGGGGGCGCGTGAGCAGTACTTC. Translation: CASAPGQGAREQYF.

The chain has TRBV9 and TRBJ1-4, with D unclear. CDR1 and CDR2 (germline): SGDLS, YYNGEE. The CDR3 is 15 residues long. V was trimmed by 4 bases and J by 4 bases, leaving 14 bases between them. CDR3 sequence (DNA): TGTGCCAGCAGCCTTACTCCCCGTGATAATGAAAAACTGTTTTTT. Translating it yields CASSLTPRDNEKLFF.

The rearrangement uses TRBV10-1 and TRBJ2-5; TRBD1 matches 7 bases. V shed 3 bases, J shed 4 bases, and the junction held 8 bases outside the gene matches. The CDR3 runs 15 residues. Germline assignment: CDR1 WNHNN and CDR2 SYGVQD (reference sequence). The CDR3 bases are TGCGCCAGCAGTGAAGCTAGACAGGGTGTAGAGACCCAGTACTTC. Its protein is CASSEARQGVETQYF.

The chain recombines TRBV7-9 with TRBJ2-3; 7 nucleotides agree with TRBD2. Per germline, CDR1 SEHNR and CDR2 FQNEAQ (reference sequence). The length of the CDR3 is 15 residues. Germline trimming cut 1 base from V and 8 bases from J; bases unmatched to any gene: 9. DNA of the CDR3: TGTGCCAGCAGCTTAGGATTAGCGGGTCTCGGTACGCAGTATTTT. Its protein product is CASSLGLAGLGTQYF.

The gene calls are TRBV27 and TRBJ2-1; possible D gene TRBD1, 5 bases. This CDR3 spans 16 amino acids. The germline CDR1 and CDR2 sequences are MNHEY and SMNVEV (reference sequence). V lost 0 bases and J 2 bases, leaving 11 bases between the germline ends. The CDR3 DNA follows: TGTGCCAGCAGTTTATCGAAAGGGGCTACCTACAATGAGCAGTTCTTC. Protein: CASSLSKGATYNEQFF.

This chain joins TRBV5-1 and TRBJ2-2; TRBD1 matches at 11 bases. CDR1 is SGHRS and CDR2 is YFSETQ in the germline V gene. The CDR3 extends over 12 amino acids. The V segment lost 3 bases and the J segment 14 bases; nucleotides outside the gene matches: 3. CDR3 coding DNA: TGCGCCAGCAGCTCGGGACAGGGGGTCCTGTTTTTT. Its translation: CASSSGQGVLFF.

V usage is TRBV7-2 and J usage is TRBJ2-5; TRBD2 might be the D (6 bases). In germline, CDR1 is SGHTA, CDR2 FQGNSA. The ends were cut back, 5 bases at V and 10 bases at J, with 17 bases in the middle. The CDR3 runs to 13 residues. This CDR3 is CASSLGGPGLQYF. Written as DNA, the CDR3 is TGTGCCAGCAGCCTTGGGGGACCGGGACTCCAGTACTTC.

This chain connects TRBV29-1 to TRBJ1-2; a weak D match, TRBD1 (6 bases). Germline V gene lookup returns CDR1 SQVTM and CDR2 ANQGSEA. The V end lost 0 bases, the J end lost 4 bases, and 18 bases lay between the germline ends. The length of the CDR3 is 16 residues. CDR3 nucleotides: TGCAGCGTTGAAGATGACCCTCATTTGGGGGCCTATGGCTACACCTTC. Its translation is CSVEDDPHLGAYGYTF.

In DNA form, the CDR3 reads TGCGCCAGCAGCTTGGGACTAGCGTCCTACAATGAGCAGTTCTTC. It encodes CASSLGLASYNEQFF. V gene TRBV5-1 combines with J gene TRBJ2-1; 8 nucleotides agree with TRBD2. Per germline, CDR1 SGHRS and CDR2 YFSETQ. J lost 1 base, V lost 0 bases, and 0 bases had no gene match. This CDR3 comprises 15 residues.

This sequence joins TRBV9 and TRBJ2-7, with D possibly being TRBD1 (6 bases). The CDR3 runs to 14 residues. V lost 3 bases and J 0 bases, leaving 10 bases between the germline ends. CDR1 SGDLS and CDR2 YYNGEE come from the germline V gene. CDR3 in DNA: TGTGCCAGCAGCGCCCAGACAGGCTCCTACGAGCAGTACTTC. The encoded protein is CASSAQTGSYEQYF.

This chain links TRBV5-5 with TRBJ2-7, with D perhaps TRBD1 (6 bases). The CDR3 has 15 residues. The germline V gene encodes CDR1 SGHKS and CDR2 YYEKEE (reference sequence). The ends were cut back, 4 bases at V and 13 bases at J, with 27 bases in the middle. CDR3 sequence (DNA): TGTGCCAGCAGCGTCCGGGACATCTCTTTTGCGGGTCACTACTTC. It translates to CASSVRDISFAGHYF.

This clone came up once. The chain is built from TRBV18 and TRBJ1-5; a weak D match, TRBD1 (6 bases). This CDR3 region has 14 residues. Looked up from germline, CDR1 is KGHSH and CDR2 is LQKENI. Deletions cut 1 base from V and 8 bases from J, with 12 bases between. CDR3 DNA: TGTGCCAGCTCACCACTCGCAGGGGACGAGCCCCAGCATTTT. Its translation is CASSPLAGDEPQHF.

The chain is built from TRBV2 and TRBJ2-2; TRBD2 agrees at 9 bases. Germline CDR1 is SNHLY and CDR2 is FYNNEI. The CDR3 contains 15 residues. With 5 bases clipped from V and 2 bases from J, the junction kept 3 bases outside the gene matches. CDR3 loop: CASSYSGGNTGELFF. CDR3 sequence (DNA): TGTGCCAGCAGTTATAGCGGGGGCAACACCGGGGAGCTGTTTTTT.

This clone has a single count. The chain carries TRBV3-1 (or the pseudogene TRBV3-2) and TRBJ1-4; the match to TRBD1 covers 11 bases. CDR3 length: 15 amino acids. The germline V gene encodes CDR1 LGHDT and CDR2 YNNKEL (reference sequence). The V gene end was trimmed by 3 bases and the J gene end by 7 bases; junction bases not matched to a gene: 4. CDR3 in amino acids: CASSHPGQGVEKLFF. The CDR3 DNA sequence: TGTGCCAGCAGCCATCCGGGACAGGGGGTTGAAAAACTGTTTTTT.

The chain employs TRBV30 and TRBJ2-1; D perhaps matches TRBD1 (6 bases). This CDR3 is built from 17 residues. The germline gives CDR1 GTSNPN, CDR2 SVGIG (reference sequence). V gave up 0 bases and J gave up 4 bases, with 19 bases separating them. For the CDR3, the DNA is TGTGCCTGGAGTGTGGGGGCAGGCCGTACATTTTACAATGAGCAGTTCTTC. This gives the protein CAWSVGAGRTFYNEQFF. Looking up the rest from reference TRBV30 and TRBJ2-1 gives the full variable domain: SQTIHQWPATLVQPVGSPLSLECTVEGTSNPNLYWYRQAAGRGLQLLFYSVGIGQISSEVPQNLSASRPQDRQFILSSKKLLLSDSGFYLCAWSVGAGRTFYNEQFFGPGTRLTVL.

The genes are TRBV15 and TRBJ2-1, with D possibly TRBD2 on 7 matching bases. With 0 bases removed from V and 0 bases from J, the gap between germline ends came to 15 bases. The CDR3 contains 18 residues. Germline CDR1 reads LNHNV; CDR2 reads YYDKDF (reference sequence). CDR3 DNA sequence: TGTGCCACCAGCAGAGACCGGGGGGCCTCCCTCTCCTACAATGAGCAGTTCTTC. This codes for CATSRDRGASLSYNEQFF.

The chain has TRBV5-1 and TRBJ1-2; 8 bases are shared with TRBD1. The CDR3 has 14 amino acids. With V trimmed by 3 bases and J by 2 bases, 3 bases remained unmatched. Germline values: CDR1 SGHRS, CDR2 YFSETQ. This chain's CDR3 is CASSWTGLNYGYTF. The CDR3 DNA reads TGCGCCAGCAGCTGGACAGGGTTAAACTATGGCTACACCTTC.

The chain is built from TRBV5-4 and TRBJ1-2; D perhaps matches TRBD1 (5 bases). From germline, CDR1 is SGHNT and CDR2 YYREEE (reference sequence). The V end lost 0 bases, the J end lost 2 bases, and 11 bases lay between the germline ends. The CDR3 length is 15 residues. The CDR3 DNA sequence: TGTGCCAGCAGCTTGGAGGCAGGGAGGAACTATGGCTACACCTTC. This encodes CASSLEAGRNYGYTF. Complete variable domain (other parts from reference TRBV5-4 and TRBJ1-2): ETGVTQSPTHLIKTRGQQVTLRCSSQSGHNTVSWYQQALGQGPQFIFQYYREEENGRGNFPPRFSGLQFPNYSSELNVNALELDDSALYLCASSLEAGRNYGYTFGSGTRLTVV.

J is TRBJ2-1 and V is TRBV9; 8 bases are shared with TRBD2. This CDR3 comprises 15 residues. The V and J ends lost 0 bases and 9 bases, in that order; junction bases with no gene match: 8. The germline gives CDR1 SGDLS, CDR2 YYNGEE. CDR3 loop: CASSVAGSGAGEQFF. DNA for the CDR3: TGTGCCAGCAGCGTAGCGGGTAGCGGGGCCGGTGAGCAGTTCTTC.

This clone was seen only a few times. The chain employs TRBV7-9 and TRBJ2-6; 10 bases line up with TRBD1. Trimming removed 5 bases from V and 1 base from J; junction bases left unmatched: 5. The germline CDR1 and CDR2 sequences are SEHNR and FQNEAQ (reference sequence). This CDR3 has 17 amino acids. CDR3 residues: CASSRRDRGSGANVLTF. The CDR3 DNA is TGTGCCAGCAGCCGGAGGGACAGGGGTTCTGGGGCCAACGTCCTGACTTTC.